This TCR beta chain comes out of a study of OX40 agonist ivuxolimab in advanced cancers. Study as a whole: The treatment was a fully human IgG2 OX40 agonist, ivuxolimab. Overall study results and limits: Determination of antigen specificity was not performed for the expanded peripheral T cells.

The CDR3 sequence is 12 residues long. The V gene's germline CDR1 is SQVTM and CDR2 ANQGSEA. V gave up 5 bases and J gave up 6 bases, with 12 bases separating them. TCRdb keeps only in-frame clones here, not all; method: immunoSEQ multiplex PCR. The sample includes about 56,000 clones, more than 80% seen only once; the top ten take approximately 3%. This clone appeared once. The antigen is not known. Sequencing was performed on CD4+ or CD8+ T cells sorted from blood, taken in a trial of the OX40 agonist ivuxolimab. The receptor's source is an adult with an advanced solid tumor such as melanoma, head and neck, liver or kidney cancer. V and J are TRBV29-1 and TRBJ2-3; a weak D match, TRBD2 (7 bases). The chain's CDR3 is CSVQKGGDTQYF. The CDR3 nucleotides read TGCAGCGTTCAAAAGGGGGGGGATACGCAGTATTTT.